The 14 T cell receptor beta chains given below trace back to one sample, sequenced in a study of blood T cells in healthy people across ages. Combining a sample-barcoded 5' primer with a J-beta primer mix, a second PCR ran for roughly 6 to 12 cycles. Each CDR3 protein is one row after TCRdb ran MiXCR on the 5' RACE reads. The sample consists of around 870,000 distinct CDR3 sequences, 29% of them appearing once. Sequencing used blood. These receptors originate from a woman of 80 years or more in good health.

In its sample, this clonotype was seen many times. V is TRBV11-2 and J is TRBJ2-3; the D is unclear. Germline V gene sequence: CDR1 SGHAT, CDR2 FQNNGV. The germline V and J ends were trimmed by 0 bases and 7 bases, with 14 bases remaining between them. This CDR3 contains 15 residues. In DNA, the CDR3 is TGTGCCAGCAGCTTAGACCCCGTCTCAGCGAATACGCAGTATTTT. It specifies CASSLDPVSANTQYF.

This clonotype was counted a single time. Since a much larger clone is just one base distant, this may be a read error. The chain uses TRBV9 and TRBJ1-2; TRBD1 matches at 7 bases. Germline V gives CDR1 SGDLS, CDR2 YYNGEE. CDR3 length: 16 residues. DNA of the CDR3: TGTGTCAGCAGCGTCTCGACAGGGATCAATTCTTATGGCTACACCTTC. Its translation: CVSSVSTGINSYGYTF. The full variable domain, with the rest looked up from reference TRBV9 and TRBJ1-2, is DSGVTQTPKHLITATGQRVTLRCSPRSGDLSVYWYQQSLDQGLQFLIQYYNGEERAKGNILERFSAQQFPDLHSELNLSSLELGDSALYFCVSSVSTGINSYGYTFGSGTRLTVV.

This clonotype came up a few times. A much bigger clone sits one base away, suggesting this may be a read error. The V call is TRBV5-1, the J call TRBJ2-6; TRBD2 matches 8 bases. This CDR3 comprises 17 residues. The germline V gene has CDR1 SGHRS and CDR2 YFSETQ. The CDR3 sequence is CASSLGGGTSGANVRTF. The CDR3 nucleotides read TGCGCCAGCAGCTTGGGCGGGGGGACCTCTGGGGCCAACGTCCGGACTTTC. Filled out from reference TRBV5-1 and TRBJ2-6, the complete variable domain reads KAGVTQTPRYLIKTRGQQVTLSCSPISGHRSVSWYQQTPGQGLQFLFEYFSETQRNKGNFPGRFSGRQFSNSRSEMNVSTLELGDSALYLCASSLGGGTSGANVRTFGAGSRLTVL.

This clonotype was picked up one time. V is TRBV12-3 or TRBV12-4 and J is TRBJ2-1; D is perhaps TRBD2 (6 bases). This CDR3 is 14 amino acids long. Trimming removed 1 base from V and 5 bases from J, with 9 bases in between. CDR3 nucleotide sequence: TGTGCCAGCAGTTTAGGCGGGGTGAACAATGAGCAGTTCTTC. Its translation is CASSLGGVNNEQFF.

The chain joins TRBV6-6 to TRBJ1-2, with a tentative D call TRBD1 (5 bases). The germline CDR1 and CDR2 sequences are MNHNY and SVGAGI (reference sequence). The CDR3 sequence is 15 residues long. V lost 6 bases and J lost 7, with 21 bases in between. The CDR3 spells CASSPTGQGSCGYTF. The CDR3 DNA reads TGTGCCAGCAGCCCCACGGGGCAAGGAAGCTGTGGCTACACCTTC.

Concerning this clonotype: A read error is likely, as this CDR3 ends without the conserved phenylalanine or tryptophan. The chain employs TRBV2 and TRBJ2-7, with 7 bases fitting TRBD1. Germline V gives CDR1 SNHLY, CDR2 FYNNEI. This CDR3 has 14 residues. The trim removed 6 bases at V and 7 bases at J, leaving 12 bases unmatched. The CDR3 bases are TGTGCCAGCAGGTTCGGCGACAGGGCGGGTGAGCAGTACTTA. This sequence encodes CASRFGDRAGEQYL.

V and J are TRBV2 and TRBJ1-5; D not certain. This CDR3 is built from 15 residues. Germline CDR1 SNHLY, CDR2 FYNNEI. Trimming left V 4 bases short and J 1 base short, with 11 bases between. In DNA form, the CDR3 reads TGTGCCAGCAGTGCCCTCGACGGGAGCAATCAGCCCCAGCATTTT. Its translation is CASSALDGSNQPQHF.

This clonotype has ten or more counts. The chain is built from TRBV20-1 and TRBJ1-2, with D maybe TRBD1 (6 bases). Germline V gene data show CDR1 as DFQATT and CDR2 as SNEGSKA (reference sequence). V was shortened by 4 bases and J by 2 bases, with 11 bases between the two germline ends. CDR3 length equals 13 residues. This CDR3 reads CSAIRQDNYGYTF. CDR3 DNA: TGCAGTGCTATTCGACAGGACAACTATGGCTACACCTTC.

This clonotype has only a few counts. V usage is TRBV20-1 and J usage is TRBJ2-1; D remains unclear. With 2 bases removed from V and 3 bases from J, the gap between germline ends came to 17 bases. The CDR3 is made up of 16 amino acids. The V gene's germline CDR1 is DFQATT and CDR2 SNEGSKA (reference sequence). The chain's CDR3 is CSARLNDPIYYNEQFF. CDR3 DNA sequence: TGCAGTGCTAGATTAAACGACCCCATTTACTACAATGAGCAGTTCTTC.

V usage is TRBV20-1 and J usage is TRBJ1-1, with 8 bases fitting TRBD1. With V trimmed by 6 bases and J by 11 bases, 17 bases remained unmatched. Germline V gene data show CDR1 as DFQATT and CDR2 as SNEGSKA (reference sequence). The CDR3 consists of 14 residues. The DNA of the CDR3 is TGCAGTGCCGGGCGGGGGACAGGACCTTCCACGGCTTTCTTT. This translates into CSAGRGTGPSTAFF.

There are many counts of this clonotype. V and J are TRBV4-2 and TRBJ1-2; possibly TRBD1 for D (6 bases). Germline lookup yields CDR1 LGHNA and CDR2 YNFKEQ. V was trimmed by 4 bases and J by 6 bases, leaving 27 bases between them. The CDR3 has 18 residues. CDR3 sequence reads: CASSRGHRGARPGDGYTF. CDR3 bases: TGTGCCAGCAGCCGAGGCCATCGGGGGGCCAGGCCAGGGGATGGCTACACCTTC.

This clonotype was detected many times. The chain uses TRBV14 and TRBJ2-5; TRBD1 matches at 7 bases. Per germline, CDR1 SGHDN and CDR2 FVKESK. Trimming took 0 bases from V and 1 from J; bases not matched to a gene: 2. CDR3 length: 15 amino acids. DNA for the CDR3: TGTGCCAGCAGCCAAGATGAGGGGGCCCAAGAGACCCAGTACTTC. It is translated as CASSQDEGAQETQYF.

The chain recombines TRBV6-6 with TRBJ1-1, with no clear D. CDR3 length: 14 amino acids. Looked up from germline, CDR1 is MNHNY and CDR2 is SVGAGI (reference sequence). Trimming left V 6 bases short and J 5 bases short, with 16 bases between. The CDR3 DNA is TGTGCCAGCAGGTCCTCGCTAGGGAGAACTGAAGCTTTCTTT. Translated: CASRSSLGRTEAFF.

About this clonotype: Given a much more abundant clone one base away, this may be a read error. The rearrangement links TRBV5-6 to TRBJ1-1; TRBD1 is a possible D gene (5 bases). The length of the CDR3 is 13 residues. Germline V lookup: CDR1 SGHDT, CDR2 YYEEEE. Trimming removed 5 bases at V and 4 bases at J, with 12 bases between. The CDR3 region is CASSFSGITEAFF. The DNA of the CDR3 is TGTGCCAGCAGTTTTTCAGGGATCACTGAAGCTTTCTTT.